The rows below give T cell receptor beta chains drawn from one sample of a study of blood T cells in healthy people across ages. TCRdb redid the calling of the 5' RACE reads with MiXCR, one entry per CDR3 protein. The top ten clones hold roughly 19% of a sample with hundreds of thousands of distinct CDR3 sequences, more than 40% of them seen once. The specimen was blood. The origin of the receptors is a man between 60 and 75 years old in good health. Each CDR3 is given with its conserved first and last residue. The D gene is left open where the match is weak. Clone size, where shown, is once, few, many, or a class for clones that have expanded.

v_call,cdr3_length,d_call,clone_size,j_call,cdr3_nt,cdr3_aa
TRBV9,14,NA,NA,TRBJ1-6,TGTGCCAGCAGCGAGGGGTACAGAAATTCACCCCTCCACTTT,CASSEGYRNSPLHF
TRBV13,13,NA,NA,TRBJ1-5,TGTGCCAGCACCTCCGGGAAGAATCAGCCCCAGCATTTT,CASTSGKNQPQHF
TRBV20-1,18,TRBD1,NA,TRBJ2-5,TGCAGTGCTAGAGATTTGGGGTCACAGGGGGAGTTCCAAGAGACCCAGTACTTC,CSARDLGSQGEFQETQYF
TRBV27,12,NA,NA,TRBJ2-1,TGTGTCAGCTCCGGGACAAACAATGAGCAGTTCTTC,CVSSGTNNEQFF
TRBV27,16,TRBD1,NA,TRBJ2-7,TGTGCCAGCAGTTCCACTTCCCGGGACAGGGGAGCCGAGCAGTACTTC,CASSSTSRDRGAEQYF
TRBV7-8,15,TRBD1,once,TRBJ1-2,TGTGCCAGCAGCTTAGTTGGGACAGGGGTCTATGGCTACACCTTC,CASSLVGTGVYGYTF
TRBV5-5,18,NA,NA,TRBJ1-2,TGTGCCAGCAGCTTTAGAGTCCCCCAACCCGGAGGGACCTATGGCTACACCTTC,CASSFRVPQPGGTYGYTF
TRBV6-1,15,TRBD1,NA,TRBJ2-7,TGTGCCAGCACCCTTCTGGGACAGGGAAGCTACGAGCAGTACTTC,CASTLLGQGSYEQYF
TRBV7-2,15,NA,NA,TRBJ2-2,TGTGCCAGCAGCTTAGGGGGCAGGAACACCGGGGAGCTGTTTTTT,CASSLGGRNTGELFF
TRBV7-3,15,TRBD2,once,TRBJ2-3,TGTGCCAGCAGCTTAACCCCGGGGGGTTCAGATACGCAGTATTTT,CASSLTPGGSDTQYF
TRBV18,15,TRBD2,NA,TRBJ2-7,TGTGCCAGCTCAAGGTTGCTAGCGGGGGAATACGAGCAGTACTTC,CASSRLLAGEYEQYF
TRBV7-3,16,TRBD2,few,TRBJ2-1,TGTGCCAGCAGCTCCTCCGGGACTACCACGCACAATGAGCAGTTCTTC,CASSSSGTTTHNEQFF
TRBV12-3/TRBV12-4,19,TRBD1,few,TRBJ1-4,TGTGCCAGCAGTTCCCGCCCCGGGACAGGGGGCGCGGCTAATGAAAAACTGTTTTTT,CASSSRPGTGGAANEKLFF
TRBV21-1,19,NA,NA,TRBJ2-3,TGTGCCAGCAGCAAACTCTCAACCAGGGGGAGGGATAGCACAGATACGCAGTATTTT,CASSKLSTRGRDSTDTQYF
TRBV6-2/TRBV6-3,13,NA,NA,TRBJ1-1,TGTGCCAGCAGTCCTAACATGAACACTGAAGCTTTCTTT,CASSPNMNTEAFF
TRBV12-3/TRBV12-4,14,NA,NA,TRBJ1-1,TGTGCCAACAGTTCCGGGGGCGTTAACACTGAAGCTTTCTTT,CANSSGGVNTEAFF
TRBV5-1,18,NA,few,TRBJ2-1,TGCGCCAGCAGCTTGGAAGTTGTGAAGGGGGGGCCGGGGAATGAGCAGTTCTTC,CASSLEVVKGGPGNEQFF
TRBV5-1,16,TRBD1,NA,TRBJ1-1,TGCGCCAGCAGCTCTGGACAGGGGGGGAGTAGGACTGAAGCTTTCTTT,CASSSGQGGSRTEAFF
TRBV6-1,16,TRBD2,medium-sized,TRBJ2-5,TGTGCCAGCAGTGAATTCGGGACTAGCGGGGGGGAGACCCAGTACTTC,CASSEFGTSGGETQYF
TRBV24-1,12,NA,few,TRBJ1-5,TGTGCCCCGACGACCCTGAATCAGCCCCAGCATTTT,CAPTTLNQPQHF
TRBV7-2,16,TRBD2,few,TRBJ2-5,TGTGCCAGCAGCTATCGGACTAGCGGGGGTCAAGAGACCCAGTACTTC,CASSYRTSGGQETQYF
TRBV7-2,15,NA,NA,TRBJ1-6,TGTGCCAGCAGCTTAAGGGCACCCAGCCATTCACCCCTCCACTTT,CASSLRAPSHSPLHF
TRBV6-1,18,TRBD2,NA,TRBJ2-1,TGTGCCAGCAGTGAAGCCGCTAGCGGGGCGTCTTGGGCCAATGAGCAGTTCTTC,CASSEAASGASWANEQFF
TRBV4-1,15,TRBD2,NA,TRBJ2-1,TGCGCCAGCAGCAAGGGGAGCGGGGAGTACAATGAGCAGTTCTTC,CASSKGSGEYNEQFF